The rows below give T cell receptor beta chains drawn from one sample of a study of T cell responses to AZD1222 COVID-19 vaccine. Using immunoSEQ multiplex PCR, the repertoire was profiled, and TCRdb retains in-frame clones only, with some absent. The data contain about 120,000 clones, roughly 89% of them seen just once; the ten biggest clones take up roughly 4.5%. The specimen comprised peripheral blood, sampled on day 0 of AZD1222 vaccination. The receptors originated from an adult in good health. CDR3s include the opening cysteine and the closing phenylalanine or tryptophan. Each record gives: J gene, V gene, D gene, CDR3 length, CDR3 DNA, CDR3 protein. The D gene is left open where the match is weak.

j_gene: TRBJ1-1
v_gene: TRBV19
d_gene: .
len: 16
CDR3nt: TGTGCCAGTAGTATAGCCCCGGTCAGGGCGAACACTGAAGCTTTCTTT
CDR3aa: CASSIAPVRANTEAFF

j_gene: TRBJ1-4
v_gene: TRBV30
d_gene: .
len: 12
CDR3nt: TGTGCCTGCCGGATACCGGGGGAAAAACTGTTTTTT
CDR3aa: CACRIPGEKLFF

j_gene: TRBJ1-1
v_gene: TRBV9
d_gene: .
len: 15
CDR3nt: TGTGCCAGCAGCGCCGGGGCCAGGATGAACACTGAAGCTTTCTTT
CDR3aa: CASSAGARMNTEAFF

j_gene: TRBJ1-1
v_gene: TRBV7-8
d_gene: TRBD1
len: 14
CDR3nt: TGTGCCAGCAGCTCAGGACAGGGAAACACTGAAGCTTTCTTT
CDR3aa: CASSSGQGNTEAFF

j_gene: TRBJ1-1
v_gene: TRBV7-9
d_gene: .
len: 15
CDR3nt: TGTGCCAGCAGCCCGAGGCGAGCGCCGGACACTGAAGCTTTCTTT
CDR3aa: CASSPRRAPDTEAFF

j_gene: TRBJ1-1
v_gene: TRBV7-2
d_gene: .
len: 15
CDR3nt: TGTGCCAGCAGCTTGGGCTTGGAAGGGAACACTGAAGCTTTCTTT
CDR3aa: CASSLGLEGNTEAFF

j_gene: TRBJ2-7
v_gene: TRBV14
d_gene: .
len: 13
CDR3nt: TGTGCCAGCAGCACGGGACTGCGTTACGAGCAGTACTTC
CDR3aa: CASSTGLRYEQYF

j_gene: TRBJ2-1
v_gene: TRBV2
d_gene: TRBD2
len: 17
CDR3nt: TGTGCCAGCAGTGGGACTAGCGGGAGAGGTTTCGACAATGAGCAGTTCTTC
CDR3aa: CASSGTSGRGFDNEQFF

j_gene: TRBJ1-6
v_gene: TRBV2
d_gene: .
len: 13
CDR3nt: TGTGCCAGTACACTTCAGGAGAATTCACCCCTCCACTTT
CDR3aa: CASTLQENSPLHF

j_gene: TRBJ2-2
v_gene: TRBV27
d_gene: .
len: 14
CDR3nt: TGTGCCAGTAAGACCGACAGTTACGTCGGGGAGCTGTTTTTT
CDR3aa: CASKTDSYVGELFF

j_gene: TRBJ1-2
v_gene: TRBV5-1
d_gene: .
len: 15
CDR3nt: TGCGCCAGCAGCTTGAGCAGGGGCGCTGACTATGGCTACACCTTC
CDR3aa: CASSLSRGADYGYTF

j_gene: TRBJ2-7
v_gene: TRBV18
d_gene: TRBD1
len: 15
CDR3nt: TGTGCCAGCTCACAGGGGACAGGGGGCGGCTACGAGCAGTACTTC
CDR3aa: CASSQGTGGGYEQYF

j_gene: TRBJ1-6
v_gene: TRBV7-7
d_gene: .
len: 12
CDR3nt: TGTGCCAGCAGCCTCCGGATTTCACCCCTCCACTTT
CDR3aa: CASSLRISPLHF

j_gene: TRBJ2-3
v_gene: TRBV30
d_gene: TRBD2
len: 15
CDR3nt: TGTGCCTGGAGTCGGCAGGGAACACGGGGGGGAACGCAGTATTTT
CDR3aa: CAWSRQGTRGGTQYF

j_gene: TRBJ1-2
v_gene: TRBV5-6
d_gene: .
len: 14
CDR3nt: TGTGCCAGCAGCTCCCCACCCGACTTCTATGGCTACACCTTC
CDR3aa: CASSSPPDFYGYTF

j_gene: TRBJ1-5
v_gene: TRBV12-3/TRBV12-4
d_gene: .
len: 12
CDR3nt: TGTGCCAGCAGTGGGGCAGGGGAGCCCCAGCATTTT
CDR3aa: CASSGAGEPQHF

j_gene: TRBJ1-5
v_gene: TRBV18
d_gene: .
len: 14
CDR3nt: TGTGCCAGCTCACCCAAACAGGGCGGTCAGCCCCAGCATTTT
CDR3aa: CASSPKQGGQPQHF

j_gene: TRBJ2-2
v_gene: TRBV2
d_gene: TRBD2
len: 19
CDR3nt: TGTGCCAGCAGTGAAGATGAGGCTAGCGGGGTCCCGGGGACCGGGGAGCTGTTTTTT
CDR3aa: CASSEDEASGVPGTGELFF

j_gene: TRBJ1-5
v_gene: TRBV9
d_gene: TRBD1
len: 14
CDR3nt: TGTGCCAGCAGCGTAGCGGCAGGGGGACAGCCCCAGCATTTT
CDR3aa: CASSVAAGGQPQHF

j_gene: TRBJ1-1
v_gene: TRBV3-1/TRBV3-2
d_gene: .
len: 16
CDR3nt: TGTGCCAGCAGCCTTAAGTTGGAGGGGGGGAACACTGAAGCTTTCTTT
CDR3aa: CASSLKLEGGNTEAFF

j_gene: TRBJ2-7
v_gene: TRBV29-1
d_gene: TRBD2
len: 13
CDR3nt: TGCAGCGCCAGAACGGGAGGGCTCTACGAGCAGTACTTC
CDR3aa: CSARTGGLYEQYF

j_gene: TRBJ1-1
v_gene: TRBV24-1
d_gene: TRBD1
len: 14
CDR3nt: TGTGCCACCAGGGGGGACAGATCAGACACTGAAGCTTTCTTT
CDR3aa: CATRGDRSDTEAFF

j_gene: TRBJ2-7
v_gene: TRBV6-1
d_gene: .
len: 12
CDR3nt: TGTGCCAGCAGTGAACTGGGGAACGAGCAGTACTTC
CDR3aa: CASSELGNEQYF

j_gene: TRBJ2-1
v_gene: TRBV24-1
d_gene: .
len: 14
CDR3nt: TGTGCCACCAGTGAGGGCGGACCCTGGGATGAGCAGTTCTTC
CDR3aa: CATSEGGPWDEQFF

j_gene: TRBJ1-2
v_gene: TRBV19
d_gene: .
len: 15
CDR3nt: TGTGCCAGTAGTATAGGCGGTCCCCTGGGCTATGGCTACACCTTC
CDR3aa: CASSIGGPLGYGYTF

j_gene: TRBJ2-5
v_gene: TRBV6-5
d_gene: .
len: 14
CDR3nt: TGTGCCAGCAGTCCCTGGGGCAGCGGGGAGACCCAGTACTTC
CDR3aa: CASSPWGSGETQYF

j_gene: TRBJ2-3
v_gene: TRBV2
d_gene: .
len: 16
CDR3nt: TGTGCCAGCAGTGAAGCGGGGGGGCTGGGTACAGATACGCAGTATTTT
CDR3aa: CASSEAGGLGTDTQYF

j_gene: TRBJ2-7
v_gene: TRBV5-1
d_gene: TRBD1
len: 14
CDR3nt: TGCGCCAGCAGCTTAGGGCAGGGGGCATCCGAGCAGTACTTC
CDR3aa: CASSLGQGASEQYF

j_gene: TRBJ2-7
v_gene: TRBV15
d_gene: .
len: 13
CDR3nt: TGTGCCACCAGCAGAGGTAAAGGGTACGAGCAGTACTTC
CDR3aa: CATSRGKGYEQYF

j_gene: TRBJ2-5
v_gene: TRBV7-9
d_gene: TRBD2
len: 16
CDR3nt: TGTGCCAGCAGCACGGGGACTAGCGGGGGCCAAGAGACCCAGTACTTC
CDR3aa: CASSTGTSGGQETQYF

j_gene: TRBJ2-7
v_gene: TRBV2
d_gene: .
len: 14
CDR3nt: TGTGCCAGCAGTGACAGGTCCGGCGCCTACGAGCAGTACTTC
CDR3aa: CASSDRSGAYEQYF

j_gene: TRBJ1-6
v_gene: TRBV5-1
d_gene: .
len: 14
CDR3nt: TGCGCCAGCAGCTTGGCCCTGGGGAATTCACCCCTCCACTTT
CDR3aa: CASSLALGNSPLHF

j_gene: TRBJ2-7
v_gene: TRBV7-9
d_gene: .
len: 15
CDR3nt: TGTGCCAGCAGCTTAGTACGACCATTCGACTACGAGCAGTACTTC
CDR3aa: CASSLVRPFDYEQYF

j_gene: TRBJ2-5
v_gene: TRBV18
d_gene: TRBD2
len: 16
CDR3nt: TGTGCCAGCTCCCCCGAGTTAGGGGAGGGGCCCGAGACCCAGTACTTC
CDR3aa: CASSPELGEGPETQYF

j_gene: TRBJ2-7
v_gene: TRBV4-1
d_gene: TRBD1
len: 15
CDR3nt: TGCGCCAGCAGCCAAGACCGGACAGGGCTCTACGAGCAGTACTTC
CDR3aa: CASSQDRTGLYEQYF